The TCR beta chain described here comes from a study of OX40 agonist ivuxolimab in advanced cancers. TCRdb's copy holds only in-frame clones and misses some; the assay was immunoSEQ multiplex PCR. The table records about 64,000 clones, roughly 90% of them present only once. This TCR was sampled from an adult with an advanced solid tumor such as melanoma, head and neck, liver or kidney cancer. Here the sequenced sample was CD4+ or CD8+ T cells sorted from blood, taken in a trial of the OX40 agonist ivuxolimab.

The CDR3 DNA follows: TGTGCCAGCAGCTTGGACTACACAGATACGCAGTATTTT. It yields the protein CASSLDYTDTQYF. The V call is TRBV13, the J call TRBJ2-3, with D tentatively TRBD2 (6 bases). The germline CDR1 and CDR2 sequences are PRHDT and FYEKMQ (reference sequence). Trimming removed 3 bases at V and 2 bases at J, with 6 bases between. The CDR3 length is 13 residues.